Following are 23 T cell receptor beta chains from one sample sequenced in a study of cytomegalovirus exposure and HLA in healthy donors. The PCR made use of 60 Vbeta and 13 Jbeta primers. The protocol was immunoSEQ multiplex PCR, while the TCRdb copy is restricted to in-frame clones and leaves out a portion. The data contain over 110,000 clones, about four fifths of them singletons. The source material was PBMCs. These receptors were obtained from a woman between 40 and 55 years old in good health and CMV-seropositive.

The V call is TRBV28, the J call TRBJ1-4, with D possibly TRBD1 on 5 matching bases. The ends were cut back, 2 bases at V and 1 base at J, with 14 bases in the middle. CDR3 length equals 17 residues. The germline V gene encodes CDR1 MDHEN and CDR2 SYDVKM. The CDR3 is CASSLGLDTRTNEKLFF. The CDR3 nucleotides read TGTGCCAGCAGTTTAGGATTGGACACCCGAACTAATGAAAAACTGTTTTTT.

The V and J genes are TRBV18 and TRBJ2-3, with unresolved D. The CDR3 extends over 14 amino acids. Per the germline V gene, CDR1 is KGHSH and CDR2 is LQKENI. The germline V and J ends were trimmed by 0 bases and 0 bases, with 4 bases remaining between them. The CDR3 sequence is CASSPPPSTDTQYF. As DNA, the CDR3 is TGTGCCAGCTCACCACCCCCTAGCACAGATACGCAGTATTTT.

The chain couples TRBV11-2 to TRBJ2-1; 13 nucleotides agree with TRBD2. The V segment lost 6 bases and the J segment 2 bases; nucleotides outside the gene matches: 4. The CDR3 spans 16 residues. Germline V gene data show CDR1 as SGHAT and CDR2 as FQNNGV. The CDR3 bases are TGTGCCAGCAGACGGACTAGCGGGAGCACCTACAATGAGCAGTTCTTC. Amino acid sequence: CASRRTSGSTYNEQFF.

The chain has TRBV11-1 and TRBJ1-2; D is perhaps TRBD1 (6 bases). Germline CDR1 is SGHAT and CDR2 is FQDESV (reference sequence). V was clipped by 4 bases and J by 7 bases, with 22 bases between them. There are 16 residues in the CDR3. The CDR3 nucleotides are TGTGCCAGCAGCTCGACTCGAGTGGGGGCCAGGGGTGGCTACACCTTC. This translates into CASSSTRVGARGGYTF.

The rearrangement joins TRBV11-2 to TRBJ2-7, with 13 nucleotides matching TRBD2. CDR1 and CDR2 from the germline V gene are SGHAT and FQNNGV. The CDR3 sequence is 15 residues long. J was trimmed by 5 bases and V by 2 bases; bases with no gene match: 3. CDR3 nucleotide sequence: TGTGCCAGCAGCTTAACTAGCGGGAGGGCCAACGAGCAGTACTTC. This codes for CASSLTSGRANEQYF.

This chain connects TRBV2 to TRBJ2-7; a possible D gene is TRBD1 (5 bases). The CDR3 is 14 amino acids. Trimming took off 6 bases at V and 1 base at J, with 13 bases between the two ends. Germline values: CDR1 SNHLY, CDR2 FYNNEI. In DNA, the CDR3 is TGTGCCAGCAGCGAACTGACAGATTCCTACGAGCAGTACTTC. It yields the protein CASSELTDSYEQYF.

The DNA for the CDR3 is TGTGCCAGCAGCCCAGCGGAGAACTACAATGAGCAGTTCTTC. Residues: CASSPAENYNEQFF. The genes are TRBV11-3 and TRBJ2-1; perhaps TRBD2 as D (5 bases). Germline assignment: CDR1 SGHNT and CDR2 YENEEA. V lost 5 bases to trimming and J lost 3 bases, with 11 bases between them. The CDR3 consists of 14 residues.

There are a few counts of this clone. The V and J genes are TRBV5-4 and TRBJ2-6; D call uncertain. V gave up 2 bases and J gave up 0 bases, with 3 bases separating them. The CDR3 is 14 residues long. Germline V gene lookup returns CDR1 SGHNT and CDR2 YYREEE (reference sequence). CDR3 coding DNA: TGTGCCAGCAGCTTCTACTCTGGGGCCAACGTCCTGACTTTC. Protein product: CASSFYSGANVLTF.

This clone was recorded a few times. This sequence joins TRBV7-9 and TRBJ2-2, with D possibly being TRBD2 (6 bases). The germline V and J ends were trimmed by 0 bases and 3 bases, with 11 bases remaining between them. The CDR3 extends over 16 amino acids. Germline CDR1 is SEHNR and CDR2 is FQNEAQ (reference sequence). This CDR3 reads CASSLARGYDTGELFF. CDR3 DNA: TGTGCCAGCAGCTTAGCGCGGGGATACGACACCGGGGAGCTGTTTTTT.

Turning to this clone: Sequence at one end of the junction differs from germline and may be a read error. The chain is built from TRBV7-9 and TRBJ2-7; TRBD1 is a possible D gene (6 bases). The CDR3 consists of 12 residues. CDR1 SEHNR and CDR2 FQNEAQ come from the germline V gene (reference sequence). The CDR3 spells CSSTKDSYEQYF. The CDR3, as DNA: TGTTCCAGCACCAAGGACAGCTACGAGCAGTACTTC.

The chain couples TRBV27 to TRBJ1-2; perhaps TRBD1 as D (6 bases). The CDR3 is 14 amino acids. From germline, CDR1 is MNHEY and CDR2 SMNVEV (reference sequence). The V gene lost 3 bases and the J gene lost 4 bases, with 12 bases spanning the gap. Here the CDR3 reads CASSFSGGTYGYTF. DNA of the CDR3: TGTGCCAGCAGTTTTAGCGGGGGCACCTATGGCTACACCTTC.

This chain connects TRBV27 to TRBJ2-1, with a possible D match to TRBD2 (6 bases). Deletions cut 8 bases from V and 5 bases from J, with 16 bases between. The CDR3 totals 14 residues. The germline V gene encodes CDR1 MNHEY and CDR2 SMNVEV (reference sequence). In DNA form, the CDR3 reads TGTGCCAGCCTTTCTTACGGGAGCCACAATGAGCAGTTCTTC. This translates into CASLSYGSHNEQFF.

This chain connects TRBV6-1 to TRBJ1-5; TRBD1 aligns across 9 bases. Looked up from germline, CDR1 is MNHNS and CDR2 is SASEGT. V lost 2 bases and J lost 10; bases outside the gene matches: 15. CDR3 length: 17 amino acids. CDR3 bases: TGTGCCAGCAGTGAAAGGGGGACAGGGCGGGGGGATTCCCCCCAGCATTTT. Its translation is CASSERGTGRGDSPQHF.

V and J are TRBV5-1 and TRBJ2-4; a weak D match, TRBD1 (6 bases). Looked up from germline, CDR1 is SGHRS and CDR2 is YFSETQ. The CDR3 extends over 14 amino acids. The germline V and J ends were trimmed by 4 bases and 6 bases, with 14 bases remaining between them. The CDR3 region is CASSLQGWGNIQYF. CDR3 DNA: TGCGCCAGCAGCCTACAGGGATGGGGAAACATTCAGTACTTC.

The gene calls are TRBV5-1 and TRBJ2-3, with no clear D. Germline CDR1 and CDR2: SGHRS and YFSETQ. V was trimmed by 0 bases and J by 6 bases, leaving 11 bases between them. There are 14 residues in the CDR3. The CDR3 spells CASSLGQEHDTQYF. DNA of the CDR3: TGCGCCAGCAGCTTGGGCCAAGAGCATGATACGCAGTATTTT.

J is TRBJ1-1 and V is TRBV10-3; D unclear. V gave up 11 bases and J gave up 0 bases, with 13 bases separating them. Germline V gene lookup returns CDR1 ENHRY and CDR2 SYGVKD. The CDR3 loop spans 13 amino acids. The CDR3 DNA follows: TGTGCCGTCAACAGCGGCATGAACACTGAAGCTTTCTTT. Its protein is CAVNSGMNTEAFF.

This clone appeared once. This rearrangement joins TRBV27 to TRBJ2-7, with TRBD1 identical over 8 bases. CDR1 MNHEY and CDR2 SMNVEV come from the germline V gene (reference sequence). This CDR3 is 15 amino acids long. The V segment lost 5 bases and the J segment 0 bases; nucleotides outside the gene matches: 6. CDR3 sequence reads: CASSQGARTSYEQYF. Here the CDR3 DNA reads TGTGCCAGCAGTCAGGGGGCTCGAACCTCCTACGAGCAGTACTTC.

The CDR3 is CASSQTSGSYNEQFF. CDR3 nucleotide sequence: TGTGCCAGCAGCCAGACTAGCGGGTCGTACAATGAGCAGTTCTTC. This rearrangement joins TRBV5-4 to TRBJ2-1, with 10 bases fitting TRBD2. The J segment lost 4 bases and the V segment lost 4 bases, leaving 5 bases of the junction unmatched. CDR1 is SGHNT, CDR2 YYREEE, per germline (reference sequence). The CDR3 spans 15 residues.

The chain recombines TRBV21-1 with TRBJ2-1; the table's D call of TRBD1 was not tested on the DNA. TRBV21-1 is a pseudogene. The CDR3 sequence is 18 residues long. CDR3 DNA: TGTGCCAGCAGCAAAACCCCGAAGAGCAGGGGCTACTACAATGAGCAGTTCTTC. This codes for CASSKTPKSRGYYNEQFF.

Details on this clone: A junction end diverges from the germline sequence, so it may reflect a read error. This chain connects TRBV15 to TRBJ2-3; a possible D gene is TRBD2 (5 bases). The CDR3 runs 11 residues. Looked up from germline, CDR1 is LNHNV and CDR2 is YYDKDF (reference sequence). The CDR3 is CATLGEQGTDF. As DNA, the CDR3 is TGTGCCACCCTCGGGGAGCAAGGAACGGATTTT.

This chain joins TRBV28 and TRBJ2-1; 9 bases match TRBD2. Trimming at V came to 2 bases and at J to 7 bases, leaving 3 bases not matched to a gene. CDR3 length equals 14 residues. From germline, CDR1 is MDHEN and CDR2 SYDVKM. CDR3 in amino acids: CASSLRSGRNEQFF. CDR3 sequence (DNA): TGTGCCAGCAGTTTAAGAAGCGGGAGGAATGAGCAGTTCTTC.

CDR3 coding DNA: TGCGCCAGCAGCTTCTCCGCAGGCCTCACATACGAGCAGTACTTC. Its translation is CASSFSAGLTYEQYF. The chain uses TRBV5-1 and TRBJ2-7, with no clear D. The germline V gene has CDR1 SGHRS and CDR2 YFSETQ. This CDR3 has 15 amino acids. V lost 2 bases and J 4 bases, leaving 16 bases between the germline ends. Together with reference TRBV5-1 and TRBJ2-7, the CDR3 gives the full variable domain: KAGVTQTPRYLIKTRGQQVTLSCSPISGHRSVSWYQQTPGQGLQFLFEYFSETQRNKGNFPGRFSGRQFSNSRSEMNVSTLELGDSALYLCASSFSAGLTYEQYFGPGTRLTVT.

The CDR3 reads CASRLTGQNNEQFF. CDR3 nucleotide sequence: TGTGCCAGCAGGTTGACAGGGCAAAACAATGAGCAGTTCTTC. The gene calls are TRBV2 and TRBJ2-1, with 7 bases that match TRBD1. After removal of 6 bases from V and 5 bases from J, the junction contained 7 bases not matched to a gene. CDR3 length: 14 amino acids. CDR1 and CDR2 from the germline V gene are SNHLY and FYNNEI.